Given below is one TCR beta chain in context. This sample is drawn from a study of blood T cell repertoires in COVID-19. Method: immunoSEQ multiplex PCR; TCRdb's copy keeps in-frame clones and lacks some. The sample carries some 96,000 clones, 80% recorded once. CDR3 length: 16 residues. V lost 0 bases and J lost 6, with 17 bases in between. In germline, CDR1 is SGHKS, CDR2 YYEKEE (reference sequence). Source material: peripheral blood. The rearrangement links TRBV5-5 to TRBJ2-3, with D possibly matching TRBD1 (7 bases). The clonotype originates from a man between 65 and 80 years old with active or convalescent COVID-19. The CDR3, as DNA: TGTGCCAGCAGCTTGGGGGAGGCAGGGGGATCCGATACGCAGTATTTT. Protein product: CASSLGEAGGSDTQYF.